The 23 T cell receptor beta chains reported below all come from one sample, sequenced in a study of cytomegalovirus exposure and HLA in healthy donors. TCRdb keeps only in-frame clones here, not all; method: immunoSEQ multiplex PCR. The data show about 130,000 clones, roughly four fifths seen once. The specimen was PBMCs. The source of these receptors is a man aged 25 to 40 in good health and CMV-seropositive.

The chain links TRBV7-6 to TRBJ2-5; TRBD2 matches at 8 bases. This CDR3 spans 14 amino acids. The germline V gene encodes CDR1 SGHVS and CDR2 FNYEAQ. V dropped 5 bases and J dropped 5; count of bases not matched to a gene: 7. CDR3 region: CASSERTSFETQYF. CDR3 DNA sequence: TGTGCCAGCAGCGAGCGGACTAGCTTCGAGACCCAGTACTTC.

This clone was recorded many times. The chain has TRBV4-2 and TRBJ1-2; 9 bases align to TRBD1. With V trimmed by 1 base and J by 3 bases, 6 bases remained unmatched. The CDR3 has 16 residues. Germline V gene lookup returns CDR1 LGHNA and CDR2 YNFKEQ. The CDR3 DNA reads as TGTGCCAGCAGCCAAGTTAAGGGACAGGGTGACTATGGCTACACCTTC. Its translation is CASSQVKGQGDYGYTF.

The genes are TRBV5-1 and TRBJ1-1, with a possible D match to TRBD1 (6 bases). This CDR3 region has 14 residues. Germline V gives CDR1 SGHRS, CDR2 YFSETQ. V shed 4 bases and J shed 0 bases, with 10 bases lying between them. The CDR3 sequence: CASSPDSMNTEAFF. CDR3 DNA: TGCGCCAGCAGCCCGGACAGCATGAACACTGAAGCTTTCTTT. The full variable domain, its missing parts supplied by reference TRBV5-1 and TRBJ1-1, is KAGVTQTPRYLIKTRGQQVTLSCSPISGHRSVSWYQQTPGQGLQFLFEYFSETQRNKGNFPGRFSGRQFSNSRSEMNVSTLELGDSALYLCASSPDSMNTEAFFGQGTRLTVV.

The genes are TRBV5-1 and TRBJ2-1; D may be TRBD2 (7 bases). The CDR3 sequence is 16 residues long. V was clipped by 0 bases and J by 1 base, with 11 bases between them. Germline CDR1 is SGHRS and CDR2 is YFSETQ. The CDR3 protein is CASSLGRGPSYNEQFF. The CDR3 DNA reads TGCGCCAGCAGCTTGGGGCGGGGGCCTTCCTACAATGAGCAGTTCTTC.

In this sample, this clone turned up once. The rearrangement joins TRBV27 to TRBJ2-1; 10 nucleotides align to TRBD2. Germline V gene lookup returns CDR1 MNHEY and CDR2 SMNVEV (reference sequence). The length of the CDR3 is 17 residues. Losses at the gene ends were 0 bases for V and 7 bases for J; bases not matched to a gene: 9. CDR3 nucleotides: TGTGCCAGCAGTTTATCCGCTGCTAGCGGGAGAGGGAATGAGCAGTTCTTC. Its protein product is CASSLSAASGRGNEQFF.

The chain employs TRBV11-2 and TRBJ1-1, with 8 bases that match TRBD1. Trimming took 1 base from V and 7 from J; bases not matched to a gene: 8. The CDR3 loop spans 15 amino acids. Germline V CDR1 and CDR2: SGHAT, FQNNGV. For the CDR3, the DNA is TGTGCCAGCAGCTTAGCTATCAGGGGGCGGGATGAAGCTTTCTTT. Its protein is CASSLAIRGRDEAFF. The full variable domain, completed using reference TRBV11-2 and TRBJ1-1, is EAGVAQSPRYKIIEKRQSVAFWCNPISGHATLYWYQQILGQGPKLLIQFQNNGVVDDSQLPKDRFSAERLKGVDSTLKIQPAKLEDSAVYLCASSLAIRGRDEAFFGQGTRLTVV.

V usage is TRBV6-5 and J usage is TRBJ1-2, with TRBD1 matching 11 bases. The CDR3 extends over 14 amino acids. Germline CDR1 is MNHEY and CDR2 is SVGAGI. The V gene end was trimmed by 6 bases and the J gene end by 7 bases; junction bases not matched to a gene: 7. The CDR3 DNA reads TGTGCCAGCAGCAAAGGACAGGGGGCTGGTGGCTACACCTTC. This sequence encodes CASSKGQGAGGYTF.

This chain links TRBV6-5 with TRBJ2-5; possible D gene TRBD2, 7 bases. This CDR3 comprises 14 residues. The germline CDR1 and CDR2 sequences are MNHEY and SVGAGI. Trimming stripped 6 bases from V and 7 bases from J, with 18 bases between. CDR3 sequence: CASRPPGGPGTQYF. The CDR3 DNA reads TGTGCCAGCAGGCCCCCCGGGGGGCCAGGGACCCAGTACTTC.

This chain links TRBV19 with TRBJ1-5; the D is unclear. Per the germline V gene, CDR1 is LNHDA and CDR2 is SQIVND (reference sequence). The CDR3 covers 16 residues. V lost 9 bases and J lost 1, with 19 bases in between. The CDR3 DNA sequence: TGTGCCAGCAAGTCCGGCAGCACGGGGAGCAATCAGCCCCAGCATTTT. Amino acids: CASKSGSTGSNQPQHF.

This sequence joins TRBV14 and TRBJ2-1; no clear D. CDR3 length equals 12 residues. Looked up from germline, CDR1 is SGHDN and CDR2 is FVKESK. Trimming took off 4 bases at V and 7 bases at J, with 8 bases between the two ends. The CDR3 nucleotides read TGTGCCAGCAGCCCTAATTCTAATGAGCAGTTCTTC. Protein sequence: CASSPNSNEQFF.

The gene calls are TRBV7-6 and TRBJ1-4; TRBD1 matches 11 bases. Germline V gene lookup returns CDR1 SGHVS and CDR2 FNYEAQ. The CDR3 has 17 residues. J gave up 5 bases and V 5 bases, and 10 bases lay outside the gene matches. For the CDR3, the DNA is TGTGCCAGCAGCGACCGGGACAGGGGGTTACAGAATGAAAAACTGTTTTTT. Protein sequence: CASSDRDRGLQNEKLFF.

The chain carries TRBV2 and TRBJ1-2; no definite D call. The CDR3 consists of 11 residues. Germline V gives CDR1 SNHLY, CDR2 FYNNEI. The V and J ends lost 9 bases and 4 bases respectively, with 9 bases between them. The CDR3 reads CARLEPYGYTF. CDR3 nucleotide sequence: TGTGCCAGGTTAGAGCCCTATGGCTACACCTTC.

CDR3 amino acids: CAIKGSPSTDTQYF. The CDR3 DNA sequence: TGTGCCATCAAGGGGTCCCCTAGCACAGATACGCAGTATTTT. The V and J genes are TRBV10-3 and TRBJ2-3; tentative D call: TRBD1 (5 bases). The germline CDR1 and CDR2 sequences are ENHRY and SYGVKD. V was pared by 7 bases and J by 0 bases, with 11 bases between. The CDR3 contains 14 residues.

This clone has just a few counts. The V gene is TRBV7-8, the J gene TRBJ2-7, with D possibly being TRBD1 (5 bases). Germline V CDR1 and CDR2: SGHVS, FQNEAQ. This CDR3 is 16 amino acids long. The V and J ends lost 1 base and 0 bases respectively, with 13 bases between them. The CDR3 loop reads CASSLVRQLSSYEQYF. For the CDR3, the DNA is TGTGCCAGCAGCTTAGTAAGACAGCTGAGCTCCTACGAGCAGTACTTC.

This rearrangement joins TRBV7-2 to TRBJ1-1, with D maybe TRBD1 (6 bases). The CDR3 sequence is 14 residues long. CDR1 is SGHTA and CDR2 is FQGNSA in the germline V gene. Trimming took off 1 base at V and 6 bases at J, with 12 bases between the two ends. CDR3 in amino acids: CASSLVGGASEAFF. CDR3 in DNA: TGTGCCAGCAGCTTAGTTGGGGGGGCATCTGAAGCTTTCTTT. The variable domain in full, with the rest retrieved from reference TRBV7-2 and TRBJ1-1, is GAGVSQSPSNKVTEKGKDVELRCDPISGHTALYWYRQSLGQGLEFLIYFQGNSAPDKSGLPSDRFSAERTGGSVSTLTIQRTQQEDSAVYLCASSLVGGASEAFFGQGTRLTVV.

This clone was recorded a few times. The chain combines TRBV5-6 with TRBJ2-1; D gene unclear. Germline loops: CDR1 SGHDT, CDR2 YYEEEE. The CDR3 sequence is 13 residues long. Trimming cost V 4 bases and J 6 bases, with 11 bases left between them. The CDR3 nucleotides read TGTGCCAGCAGCCCCACTATAGGCAATGAGCAGTTCTTC. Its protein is CASSPTIGNEQFF.

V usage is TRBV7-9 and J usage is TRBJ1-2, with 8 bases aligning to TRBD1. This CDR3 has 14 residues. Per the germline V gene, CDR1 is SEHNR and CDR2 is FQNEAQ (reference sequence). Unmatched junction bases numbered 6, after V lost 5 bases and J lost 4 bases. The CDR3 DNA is TGTGCCAGCAGCCCCGGACAGGGTCTCTATGGCTACACCTTC. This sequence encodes CASSPGQGLYGYTF.

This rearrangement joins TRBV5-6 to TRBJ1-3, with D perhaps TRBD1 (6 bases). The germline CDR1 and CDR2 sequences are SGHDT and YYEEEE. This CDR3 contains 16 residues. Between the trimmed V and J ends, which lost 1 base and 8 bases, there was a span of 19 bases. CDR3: CASSLFDWTAEDTIYF. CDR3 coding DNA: TGTGCCAGCAGCTTGTTTGACTGGACAGCCGAGGACACCATATATTTT.

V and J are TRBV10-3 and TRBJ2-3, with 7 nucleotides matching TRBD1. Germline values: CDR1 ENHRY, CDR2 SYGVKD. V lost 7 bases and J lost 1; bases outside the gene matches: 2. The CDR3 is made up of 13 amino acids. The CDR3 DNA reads TGTGCCATCACCGGACAGGGCACAGATACGCAGTATTTT. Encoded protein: CAITGQGTDTQYF.

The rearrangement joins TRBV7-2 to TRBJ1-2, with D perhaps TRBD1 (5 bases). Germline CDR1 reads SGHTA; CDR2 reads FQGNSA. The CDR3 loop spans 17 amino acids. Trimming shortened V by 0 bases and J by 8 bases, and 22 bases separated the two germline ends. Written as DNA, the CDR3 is TGTGCCAGCAGCTTAGCGTTCGTAGGGGTGAATCTAGGGGGCTACACCTTC. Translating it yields CASSLAFVGVNLGGYTF.

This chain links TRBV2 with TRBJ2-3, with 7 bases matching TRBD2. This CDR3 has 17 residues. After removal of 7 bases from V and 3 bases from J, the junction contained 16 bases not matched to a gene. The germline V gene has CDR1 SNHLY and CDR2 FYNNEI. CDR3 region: CASTVGGLAVSTDTQYF. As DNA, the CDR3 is TGTGCCAGCACCGTAGGAGGGCTAGCGGTTAGTACAGATACGCAGTATTTT.

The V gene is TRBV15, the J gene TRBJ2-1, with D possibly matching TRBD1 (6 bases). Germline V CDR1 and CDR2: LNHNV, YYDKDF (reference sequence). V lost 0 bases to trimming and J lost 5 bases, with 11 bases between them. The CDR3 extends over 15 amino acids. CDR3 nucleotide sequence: TGTGCCACCAGCAGAGATGGACAGCACCACAATGAGCAGTTCTTC. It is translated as CATSRDGQHHNEQFF.

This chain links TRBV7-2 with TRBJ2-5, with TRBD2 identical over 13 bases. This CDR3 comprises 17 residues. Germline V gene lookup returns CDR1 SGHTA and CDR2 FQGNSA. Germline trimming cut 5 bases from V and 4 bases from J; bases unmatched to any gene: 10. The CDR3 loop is CASSRTRTSGRGETQYF. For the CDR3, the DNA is TGTGCCAGCAGCCGAACCAGGACTAGCGGGAGAGGAGAGACCCAGTACTTC.